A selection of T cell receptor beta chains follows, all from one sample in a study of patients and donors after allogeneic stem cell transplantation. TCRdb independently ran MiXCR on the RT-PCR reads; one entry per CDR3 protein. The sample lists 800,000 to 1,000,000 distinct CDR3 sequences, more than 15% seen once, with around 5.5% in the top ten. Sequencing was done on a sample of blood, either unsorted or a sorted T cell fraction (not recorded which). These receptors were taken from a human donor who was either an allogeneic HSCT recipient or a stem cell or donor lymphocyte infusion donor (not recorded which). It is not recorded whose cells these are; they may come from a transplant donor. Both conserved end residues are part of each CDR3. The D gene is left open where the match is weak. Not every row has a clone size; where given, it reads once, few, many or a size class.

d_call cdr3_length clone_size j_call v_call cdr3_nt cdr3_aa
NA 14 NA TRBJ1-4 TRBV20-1 TGCAGTGCTAGAGCCAGCGGACGGCTTGAAAAACTGTTTTTT CSARASGRLEKLFF
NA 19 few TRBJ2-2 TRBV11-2 TGTGCCAGCAGCTTAGGACAGGTTTGGTTGGCTTCTAACACCGGGGAGCTGTTTTTT CASSLGQVWLASNTGELFF
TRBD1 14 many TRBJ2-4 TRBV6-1 TGTGCCAGCAGTCAGACAGGGGGCAGGAACATTCAGTACTTC CASSQTGGRNIQYF
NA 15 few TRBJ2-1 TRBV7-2 TGTGCCAGCAGCTTAGAGGGGTTAAGGAACAATGAGCAGTTCTTC CASSLEGLRNNEQFF
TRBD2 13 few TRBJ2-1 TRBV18 TGTGCCAGCTCACCGACCCTAGCGGATGAGCAGTTCTTC CASSPTLADEQFF
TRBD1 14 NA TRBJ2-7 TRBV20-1 TGCAGTGCTAGGCCGGACAGGCTACTCTACGAGCAGTACTTC CSARPDRLLYEQYF
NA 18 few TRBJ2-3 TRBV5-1 TGCGCCAGCAGCTCGACCGAGGGCTCCCCAAGGCGGACAGATACGCAGTATTTT CASSSTEGSPRRTDTQYF
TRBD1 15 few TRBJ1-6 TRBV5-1 TGCGCCAGCAGCACTGGACAGGGAGATAATTCACCCCTCCACTTT CASSTGQGDNSPLHF
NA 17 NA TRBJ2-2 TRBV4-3 TGCGCCAGCAGCCAAGATAACTGGGCCGCGAACACCGGGGAGCTGTTTTTT CASSQDNWAANTGELFF
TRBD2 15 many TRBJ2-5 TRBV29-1 TGCAGCGTGGAGACTGGGACTAGCAGACAAGAGACCCAGTACTTC CSVETGTSRQETQYF
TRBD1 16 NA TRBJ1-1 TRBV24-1 TGTGCCACCAGTCAAGCCCCGGGCGACAGGGACACTGAAGCTTTCTTT CATSQAPGDRDTEAFF
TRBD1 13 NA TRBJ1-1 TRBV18 TGTGCCAGCTCAACCGGACAGGCGGGTGAAGCTTTCTTT CASSTGQAGEAFF